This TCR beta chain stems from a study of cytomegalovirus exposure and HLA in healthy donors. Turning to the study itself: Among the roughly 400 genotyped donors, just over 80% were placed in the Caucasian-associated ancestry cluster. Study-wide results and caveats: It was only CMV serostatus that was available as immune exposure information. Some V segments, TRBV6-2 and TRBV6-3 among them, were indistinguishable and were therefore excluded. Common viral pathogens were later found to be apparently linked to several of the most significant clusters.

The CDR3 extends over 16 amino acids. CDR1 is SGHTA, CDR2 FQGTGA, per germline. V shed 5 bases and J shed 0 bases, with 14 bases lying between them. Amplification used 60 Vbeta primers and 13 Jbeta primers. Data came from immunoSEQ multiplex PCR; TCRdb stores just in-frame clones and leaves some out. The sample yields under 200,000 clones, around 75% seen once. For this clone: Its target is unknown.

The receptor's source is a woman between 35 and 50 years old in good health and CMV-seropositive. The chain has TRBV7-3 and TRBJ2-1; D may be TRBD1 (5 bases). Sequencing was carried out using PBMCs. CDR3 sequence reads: CASSLSRGSSYNEQFF. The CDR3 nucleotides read TGTGCCAGCAGCCTGAGTAGGGGTAGCTCCTACAATGAGCAGTTCTTC.